Listed here are 26 T cell receptor beta chains from one sample, sequenced in a study of blood T cells in healthy people across ages. Primed by a sample-barcoded 5' primer and a J-beta primer mix, a second PCR proceeded for roughly 7 to 11 cycles. TCRdb re-called the 5' RACE reads with MiXCR, one entry per CDR3 protein. The sample lists approximately 1,000,000 distinct CDR3 sequences; 35% to 55% were seen once. The sequenced sample was blood. These receptors were taken from an older woman in good health.

This clonotype was counted a single time. The CDR3 nucleotides are TGTGCCAGCAGCTTAGTACGACAGTACAAAAACATTCAGTACTTC. Amino acids: CASSLVRQYKNIQYF. This chain uses TRBV7-9 with TRBJ2-4, with a tentative D call TRBD1 (5 bases). Germline-derived CDR1 and CDR2 are SEHNR and FQNEAQ (reference sequence). V gave up 1 base and J gave up 3 bases, with 10 bases separating them. This CDR3 has 15 amino acids.

The genes are TRBV24-1 and TRBJ2-3; 9 bases fit TRBD1. This CDR3 region has 16 residues. CDR1 is KGHDR, CDR2 SFDVKD, per germline. V shed 7 bases and J 3 bases; nucleotides not matched to a gene: 10. The CDR3 loop is CATSDPRDRETDTQYF. The CDR3 DNA reads TGTGCCACCAGCGACCCCCGGGACAGGGAGACAGATACGCAGTATTTT.

This clonotype turned up a few times. This chain connects TRBV28 to TRBJ1-4; a weak D match, TRBD1 (6 bases). This CDR3 contains 13 residues. Per germline, CDR1 MDHEN and CDR2 SYDVKM. V dropped 8 bases and J dropped 10 bases, with 17 bases sitting between them. The DNA of the CDR3 is TGTGCCAGCGTAGTCGCGGTAGGGGGAAAACTGTTTTTT. It encodes CASVVAVGGKLFF.

This sequence joins TRBV10-1 and TRBJ2-5; D is undetermined. V was cut by 2 bases and J by 0 bases, with 7 bases left in between. Germline loops: CDR1 WNHNN, CDR2 SYGVQD (reference sequence). The CDR3 is 14 residues long. The CDR3 DNA is TGCGCCAGCAGTGAGGCGTCACACCAAGAGACCCAGTACTTC. This encodes CASSEASHQETQYF.

This clonotype was recorded a few times. The chain has TRBV6-5 and TRBJ2-3, with D unresolved. CDR1 MNHEY and CDR2 SVGAGI come from the germline V gene. CDR3 length: 13 residues. The V and J ends lost 7 bases and 1 base respectively, with 9 bases between them. The CDR3 region is CASTGPGTDTQYF. CDR3 coding DNA: TGTGCCAGCACCGGACCGGGCACAGATACGCAGTATTTT.

For the CDR3, the DNA is TGTGCCAGCAGCTTAGGGGTCGGGAGTGAGCAGTTCTTC. Its protein is CASSLGVGSEQFF. The gene calls are TRBV7-7 and TRBJ2-1; D possibly corresponds to TRBD2 (6 bases). The germline CDR1 and CDR2 sequences are SSHAT and FNYEAQ (reference sequence). The V gene lost 1 base and the J gene lost 9 bases, with 10 bases spanning the gap. This CDR3 is 13 amino acids long.

This clonotype was recorded once. The CDR3 sequence: CASSLAGTTEGYTF. DNA of the CDR3: TGTGCCAGCAGCTTAGCTGGGACCACGGAAGGCTACACCTTC. The V gene is TRBV7-2, the J gene TRBJ1-2, with D perhaps matching TRBD1 (5 bases). The ends were cut back, 0 bases at V and 8 bases at J, with 13 bases in the middle. Germline V gene data show CDR1 as SGHTA and CDR2 as FQGNSA. The CDR3 sequence is 14 residues long.

V usage is TRBV7-3 and J usage is TRBJ2-2; possibly TRBD1 for D (6 bases). Germline V gene data show CDR1 as SGHTA and CDR2 as FQGTGA. The V end lost 2 bases, the J end lost 4 bases, and 11 bases lay between the germline ends. This CDR3 region has 15 residues. CDR3 sequence: CASSLGRGGTGELFF. The CDR3 region has the DNA TGTGCCAGCAGCTTAGGGCGAGGGGGCACCGGGGAGCTGTTTTTT.

This chain links TRBV27 with TRBJ2-1, with D unclear. The CDR3 extends over 15 amino acids. Trimming took 2 bases from V and 4 from J, leaving 12 bases between them. Germline CDR1 MNHEY, CDR2 SMNVEV (reference sequence). The CDR3 DNA follows: TGTGCCAGCAGTTTAAGAAGTGTTCTTTACAATGAGCAGTTCTTC. It is translated as CASSLRSVLYNEQFF.

This clonotype was detected only a few times. The gene calls are TRBV2 and TRBJ2-4; D may be TRBD2 (6 bases). The end of the DNA fits TRBJ2-5 better, so the J call may be wrong. The CDR3 length is 14 residues. From germline, CDR1 is SNHLY and CDR2 FYNNEI. The CDR3 region has the DNA TGTGCCAGCAGTGCCCTCGGGGGACAAGAGACCCAGTACTTC. This encodes CASSALGGQETQYF.

The chain uses TRBV20-1 and TRBJ1-2; a weak D match, TRBD1 (5 bases). Germline V gene lookup returns CDR1 DFQATT and CDR2 SNEGSKA (reference sequence). The CDR3 has 11 residues. CDR3 coding DNA: TGCAGCGCAATGGGGACCTATGGCTACACCTTC. This sequence encodes CSAMGTYGYTF.

A single count supports this clonotype. The J gene is TRBJ2-5, the V gene TRBV3-1; D possibly uses TRBD1 or TRBD2 (5 bases each). V was clipped by 1 base and J by 11 bases, with 11 bases between them. Germline-derived CDR1 and CDR2 are LGHDT and YNNKEL (reference sequence). The CDR3 has 12 amino acids. Here the CDR3 reads CASSQGDGEQYF. CDR3 sequence (DNA): TGTGCCAGCAGCCAAGGGGACGGGGAGCAGTACTTC.

This clonotype came up a few times. V is TRBV13 and J is TRBJ1-2, with D maybe TRBD1 (5 bases). V lost 5 bases and J 7 bases, leaving 14 bases between the germline ends. Germline CDR1 is PRHDT and CDR2 is FYEKMQ (reference sequence). The CDR3 extends over 13 amino acids. Written as DNA, the CDR3 is TGTGCCAGCAGCCCCGGGGGACCTCTTGGCTACACCTTC. As protein: CASSPGGPLGYTF.

This rearrangement joins TRBV20-1 to TRBJ2-5; TRBD2 might be the D (6 bases). Germline V gene sequence: CDR1 DFQATT, CDR2 SNEGSKA (reference sequence). The CDR3 consists of 15 residues. Between the trimmed V and J ends, which lost 4 bases and 4 bases, there was a span of 19 bases. The CDR3 bases are TGCAGTGCTACCCAGGAGGCCGCCGGGGGAGAGACCCAGTACTTC. This gives the protein CSATQEAAGGETQYF.

This rearrangement joins TRBV27 to TRBJ1-2, with D perhaps matching TRBD1 (5 bases). Germline V lookup: CDR1 MNHEY, CDR2 SMNVEV (reference sequence). The V and J ends lost 1 base and 7 bases respectively, with 10 bases between them. This CDR3 has 13 amino acids. CDR3 bases: TGTGCCAGCAGTTTATTAGGGGCGGTTGGCTACACCTTC. Translated: CASSLLGAVGYTF.

This sequence joins TRBV2 and TRBJ1-2, with D unresolved. Looked up from germline, CDR1 is SNHLY and CDR2 is FYNNEI. Trimming removed 0 bases from V and 8 bases from J, with 7 bases in between. The CDR3 totals 12 residues. The CDR3 bases are TGTGCCAGCAGTGAAGCGAATAGGGGCTACACCTTC. It translates to CASSEANRGYTF.

CDR3 protein: CASRPTEFPDTQYF. The CDR3, as DNA: TGTGCCAGCAGACCCACCGAGTTCCCAGATACGCAGTATTTT. The chain carries TRBV25-1 and TRBJ2-3; D not certain. The ends were cut back, 6 bases at V and 4 bases at J, with 14 bases in the middle. Per germline, CDR1 MGHDK and CDR2 SYGVNS. The CDR3 totals 14 residues.

V is TRBV7-2 and J is TRBJ2-5; perhaps TRBD2 as D (6 bases). CDR3 length equals 14 residues. Germline loops: CDR1 SGHTA, CDR2 FQGNSA. V was clipped by 7 bases and J by 11 bases, with 23 bases between them. CDR3 sequence reads: CASNGGILVDEQYF. Written as DNA, the CDR3 is TGTGCCAGCAACGGCGGGATTTTAGTTGATGAGCAGTACTTC. Full variable domain (rest looked up from reference TRBV7-2 and TRBJ2-5): GAGVSQSPSNKVTEKGKDVELRCDPISGHTALYWYRQSLGQGLEFLIYFQGNSAPDKSGLPSDRFSAERTGGSVSTLTIQRTQQEDSAVYLCASNGGILVDEQYFGPGTRLLVL.

The chain couples TRBV5-1 to TRBJ2-1, with TRBD2 matching 11 bases. The CDR3 covers 16 residues. The V gene's germline CDR1 is SGHRS and CDR2 YFSETQ. V shed 2 bases, J shed 7 bases, and the junction held 8 bases outside the gene matches. The CDR3 DNA follows: TGCGCCAGCAGCTTTTCCCTAGCGGGAGGTATAAATGAGCAGTTCTTC. This codes for CASSFSLAGGINEQFF.

V usage is TRBV5-1 and J usage is TRBJ2-7, with 13 bases fitting TRBD2. V lost 3 bases, J lost 7 bases, and 19 bases stayed unmatched. From germline, CDR1 is SGHRS and CDR2 YFSETQ. The CDR3 totals 19 residues. Here the CDR3 reads CASSSWGLAGRRTYNEQYF. CDR3 bases: TGCGCCAGCAGCTCCTGGGGACTAGCGGGACGACGGACTTACAATGAGCAGTACTTC.

This clonotype was seen a few times. The rearrangement links TRBV14 to TRBJ2-1; 14 nucleotides match TRBD2. The CDR3 is 15 residues long. Germline CDR1 is SGHDN and CDR2 is FVKESK. V lost 4 bases to trimming and J lost 9 bases; unmatched junction nucleotides: 5. CDR3 loop: CASSRPGLAGVEQFF. In nucleotides, the CDR3 is TGTGCCAGCAGCCGTCCGGGACTAGCGGGAGTTGAGCAGTTCTTC.

The CDR3 region is CASSDGPANYGYTF. The CDR3 DNA sequence: TGTGCCAGCAGTGATGGGCCAGCTAACTATGGCTACACCTTC. The rearrangement joins TRBV6-1 to TRBJ1-2; no clear D gene. This CDR3 is built from 14 residues. Per germline, CDR1 MNHNS and CDR2 SASEGT. The V and J ends lost 3 bases and 0 bases respectively, with 8 bases between them.

V and J are TRBV5-1 and TRBJ2-1; 8 bases align to TRBD2. After removal of 4 bases from V and 10 bases from J, the junction contained 10 bases not matched to a gene. The CDR3 runs 14 residues. From germline, CDR1 is SGHRS and CDR2 YFSETQ. The CDR3: CASSPLETSEEQFF. The CDR3 region has the DNA TGCGCCAGCAGCCCTTTAGAGACTAGCGAGGAGCAGTTCTTC. The complete variable domain, with remaining parts taken from reference TRBV5-1 and TRBJ2-1, reads KAGVTQTPRYLIKTRGQQVTLSCSPISGHRSVSWYQQTPGQGLQFLFEYFSETQRNKGNFPGRFSGRQFSNSRSEMNVSTLELGDSALYLCASSPLETSEEQFFGPGTRLTVL.

Of note for this clonotype: Mismatch with germline at one junction end may stem from a read error. The CDR3, as DNA: TGTGCCAGCAGTTACGGGCCGAACCCTTATGGCCACACCTTC. Translating gives CASSYGPNPYGHTF. This chain uses TRBV6-5 with TRBJ1-2; D ambiguous. The CDR3 loop spans 14 amino acids. The germline V gene has CDR1 MNHEY and CDR2 SVGAGI.

This clonotype was detected only a few times. This chain uses TRBV15 with TRBJ2-3; D is uncertain. The CDR3 has 13 residues. V was shortened by 7 bases and J by 9 bases, with 17 bases between the two germline ends. Germline values: CDR1 LNHNV, CDR2 YYDKDF (reference sequence). The chain's CDR3 is CATNPDRKVTQYF. CDR3 sequence (DNA): TGTGCCACCAACCCGGACCGCAAGGTGACGCAGTATTTT.

The chain recombines TRBV13 with TRBJ2-7, with 7 bases that match TRBD2. The CDR3 has 14 residues. Germline V gene data show CDR1 as PRHDT and CDR2 as FYEKMQ (reference sequence). V was clipped by 5 bases and J by 3 bases; unmatched bases: 7. The CDR3 sequence is CASSAAGEGYEQYF. The CDR3 DNA reads as TGTGCCAGCAGCGCGGCGGGAGAGGGCTACGAGCAGTACTTC.